This TCR beta chain emerged from a study of beta chain features in type 1 diabetes. Study outcomes and limitations: Moderately but significantly shorter TCRB CDR3s were found in Type 1 diabetes patients in all four CD4+ subsets. Any HLA-type effect on TCRB rearrangement remained unresolved here. Patients showed naive, central memory and Treg TCRB repertoires that appeared more similar than those of healthy donors.

Purity (above 98%) was reached by all sorted populations. The isolated RNA, all of it, was reverse transcribed, so expressed TCRB transcripts were what got sequenced. Naive, central memory and regulatory T cell samples averaged about 3.57 million immunoSEQ reads each. Profiling relied on immunoSEQ multiplex PCR, and the TCRdb table lists in-frame clones only, not all of them. The sample lists around 150,000 clones; approximately 10% were seen once. About this clone itself: Antigen specificity is unknown.

The CDR3 length is 14 residues. V lost 4 bases and J lost 5, with 12 bases in between. CDR1 and CDR2 from the germline V gene are KGHSH and LQKENI. The chain couples TRBV18 to TRBJ2-1; D possibly corresponds to TRBD1 (5 bases). Sequencing was done on a sample of central memory CD4+ T cells from blood. This receptor was taken from a man between 25 and 39 years old with type 1 diabetes. CDR3 protein: CASSLNDRDNEQFF. The CDR3 DNA is TGTGCCAGCTCACTCAATGACAGAGACAATGAGCAGTTCTTC.